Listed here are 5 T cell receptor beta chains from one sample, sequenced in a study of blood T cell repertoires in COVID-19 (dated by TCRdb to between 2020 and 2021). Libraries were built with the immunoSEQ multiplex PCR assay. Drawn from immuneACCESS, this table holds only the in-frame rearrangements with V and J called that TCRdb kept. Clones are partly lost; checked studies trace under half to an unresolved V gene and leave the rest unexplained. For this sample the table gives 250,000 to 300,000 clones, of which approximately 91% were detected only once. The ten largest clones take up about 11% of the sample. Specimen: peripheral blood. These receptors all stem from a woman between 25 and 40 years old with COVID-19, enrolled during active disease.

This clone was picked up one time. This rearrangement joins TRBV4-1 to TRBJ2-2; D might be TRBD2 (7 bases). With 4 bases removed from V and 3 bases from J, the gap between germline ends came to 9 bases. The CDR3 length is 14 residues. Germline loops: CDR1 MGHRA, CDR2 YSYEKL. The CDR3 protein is CASSLGGHTGELFF. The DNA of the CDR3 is TGCGCCAGCAGCCTCGGGGGGCACACCGGGGAGCTGTTTTTT.

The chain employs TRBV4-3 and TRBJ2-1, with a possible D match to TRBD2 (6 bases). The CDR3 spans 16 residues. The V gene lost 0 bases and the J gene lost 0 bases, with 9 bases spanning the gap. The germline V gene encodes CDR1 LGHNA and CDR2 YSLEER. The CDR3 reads CASSQDGRGSYNEQFF. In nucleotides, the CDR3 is TGCGCCAGCAGCCAAGATGGGCGGGGCTCCTACAATGAGCAGTTCTTC.

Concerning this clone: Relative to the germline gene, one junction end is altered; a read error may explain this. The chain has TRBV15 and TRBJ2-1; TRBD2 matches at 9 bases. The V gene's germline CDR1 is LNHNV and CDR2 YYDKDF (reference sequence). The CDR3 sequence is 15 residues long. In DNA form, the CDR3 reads TGTGCCACCAGGAGAGCGGGAGGCGTAAACAATGAGCAGTTCTTC. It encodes CATRRAGGVNNEQFF.

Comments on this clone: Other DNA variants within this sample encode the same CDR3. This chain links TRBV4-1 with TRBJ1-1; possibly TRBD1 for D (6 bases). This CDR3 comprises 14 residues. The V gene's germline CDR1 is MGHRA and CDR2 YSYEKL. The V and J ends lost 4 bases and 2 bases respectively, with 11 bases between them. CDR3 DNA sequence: TGCGCCAGCAGCCCAGACAGGCTCAACACTGAAGCTTTCTTT. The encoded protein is CASSPDRLNTEAFF.

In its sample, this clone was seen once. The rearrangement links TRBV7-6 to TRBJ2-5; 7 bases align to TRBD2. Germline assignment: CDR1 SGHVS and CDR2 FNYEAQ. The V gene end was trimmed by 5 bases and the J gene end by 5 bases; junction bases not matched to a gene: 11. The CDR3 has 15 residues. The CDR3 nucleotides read TGTGCCAGCAGCCGTATATATGGCGGGAGTGAGACCCAGTACTTC. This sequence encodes CASSRIYGGSETQYF.